The rows below give T cell receptor beta chains drawn from one sample of a study of regulatory T cells in long-lasting Graves disease. MiXCR, run by TCRdb on the multiplex PCR reads, gives a single entry per CDR3 protein. Of a few hundred thousand distinct CDR3 sequences listed, around 20% are singletons. The sample here was peripheral blood mononuclear cells (PBMCs), taken at new diagnosis, from a patient treated with antithyroid drugs. These receptor sequences come from a female donor with Graves disease. The CDR3 runs from the conserved cysteine through the conserved F or W. Fields, in order: D gene, J gene, clone size, V gene, CDR3 protein, CDR3 DNA. The D gene is left open where the match is weak. The size field is filled for only some rows; it gives once, few, many or a size class.

d_gene: TRBD2; j_gene: TRBJ2-5; abundance: few; v_gene: TRBV4-3; CDR3aa: CANSPTGAGGGETQYF; CDR3nt: TGCGCCAACAGCCCCACGGGAGCGGGAGGTGGGGAGACCCAGTACTTC
d_gene: .; j_gene: TRBJ1-6; abundance: many; v_gene: TRBV2; CDR3aa: CASSLQGRDNSPLHF; CDR3nt: TGTGCCAGCAGTTTGCAGGGGCGAGATAATTCACCCCTCCACTTT
d_gene: TRBD1; j_gene: TRBJ2-1; abundance: many; v_gene: TRBV11-1; CDR3aa: CASSAGGRLGEQFF; CDR3nt: TGTGCCAGCAGCGCAGGGGGCCGCTTAGGCGAGCAGTTCTTC
d_gene: TRBD1; j_gene: TRBJ1-1; abundance: many; v_gene: TRBV7-9; CDR3aa: CASSLRGRSTEAFF; CDR3nt: TGTGCCAGCAGCTTAAGGGGGCGGAGCACTGAAGCTTTCTTT
d_gene: .; j_gene: TRBJ2-7; abundance: many; v_gene: TRBV11-3; CDR3aa: CASSRRGTASYEQYF; CDR3nt: TGTGCCAGCAGCCGGAGGGGGACAGCTTCCTACGAGCAGTACTTC
d_gene: TRBD1; j_gene: TRBJ1-1; abundance: .; v_gene: TRBV7-2; CDR3aa: CASSSGTGGSYTEAFF; CDR3nt: TGTGCCAGCAGTTCAGGGACAGGGGGCTCGTACACTGAAGCTTTCTTT
d_gene: TRBD2; j_gene: TRBJ2-1; abundance: many; v_gene: TRBV2; CDR3aa: CASNRERGNNEQFF; CDR3nt: TGTGCCAGCAACAGGGAGCGGGGGAACAATGAGCAGTTCTTC
d_gene: TRBD1; j_gene: TRBJ2-4; abundance: many; v_gene: TRBV7-2; CDR3aa: CASSPRTGPRGNIQYF; CDR3nt: TGTGCCAGCAGCCCGAGGACAGGGCCGCGAGGAAACATTCAGTACTTC
d_gene: .; j_gene: TRBJ2-3; abundance: few; v_gene: TRBV9; CDR3aa: CASGGAGNTQYF; CDR3nt: TGTGCCAGCGGGGGGGCGGGAAATACGCAGTATTTT
d_gene: .; j_gene: TRBJ2-5; abundance: many; v_gene: TRBV20-1; CDR3aa: CSASDGEETQYF; CDR3nt: TGCAGTGCTAGTGATGGGGAAGAGACCCAGTACTTC
d_gene: .; j_gene: TRBJ2-7; abundance: many; v_gene: TRBV10-3; CDR3aa: CAISATGKDEQYF; CDR3nt: TGTGCCATCAGTGCGACGGGTAAGGACGAGCAGTACTTC
d_gene: .; j_gene: TRBJ1-2; abundance: .; v_gene: TRBV27; CDR3aa: CASGRDAIYGYTF; CDR3nt: TGTGCCAGCGGCCGGGATGCTATCTATGGCTACACCTTC
d_gene: .; j_gene: TRBJ1-1; abundance: many; v_gene: TRBV20-1; CDR3aa: CSIGGNTEAFF; CDR3nt: TGCAGTATAGGGGGGAACACTGAAGCTTTCTTT
d_gene: TRBD2; j_gene: TRBJ2-5; abundance: many; v_gene: TRBV10-2; CDR3aa: CASSESTSGGETQYF; CDR3nt: TGCGCCAGCAGTGAGTCGACTAGCGGGGGGGAGACCCAGTACTTC
d_gene: .; j_gene: TRBJ1-1; abundance: few; v_gene: TRBV27; CDR3aa: CASRTDRDTEAFF; CDR3nt: TGTGCCAGCAGAACGGACAGAGACACTGAAGCTTTCTTT
d_gene: .; j_gene: TRBJ2-4; abundance: .; v_gene: TRBV4-2; CDR3aa: CASSRGTLAKNIQYF; CDR3nt: TGTGCCAGCAGCCGCGGGACCTTAGCCAAAAACATTCAGTACTTC
d_gene: TRBD2; j_gene: TRBJ2-5; abundance: many; v_gene: TRBV11-3; CDR3aa: CASSLLAGAQETQYF; CDR3nt: TGTGCCAGCAGCTTGTTAGCGGGGGCTCAAGAGACCCAGTACTTC
d_gene: TRBD1; j_gene: TRBJ2-3; abundance: .; v_gene: TRBV28; CDR3aa: CASSLSRDRGPDTQYF; CDR3nt: TGTGCCAGCAGTTTATCTCGGGACAGGGGGCCAGATACGCAGTATTTT
d_gene: TRBD1; j_gene: TRBJ1-1; abundance: many; v_gene: TRBV6-2/TRBV6-3; CDR3aa: CASSYGTGGTEAFF; CDR3nt: TGTGCCAGCAGTTACGGGACAGGGGGGACTGAAGCTTTCTTT
d_gene: .; j_gene: TRBJ1-1; abundance: many; v_gene: TRBV3-1; CDR3aa: CASSQDPWGSTEAFF; CDR3nt: TGTGCCAGCAGCCAAGATCCTTGGGGGAGCACTGAAGCTTTCTTT
d_gene: .; j_gene: TRBJ2-3; abundance: many; v_gene: TRBV4-3; CDR3aa: CASSQDLTGYTDTQYF; CDR3nt: TGCGCCAGCAGCCAAGATCTTACAGGGTACACAGATACGCAGTATTTT
d_gene: TRBD1; j_gene: TRBJ2-5; abundance: many; v_gene: TRBV28; CDR3aa: CASSPNRGGVKTQYF; CDR3nt: TGTGCCAGCAGTCCGAACAGGGGTGGTGTTAAGACCCAGTACTTC
d_gene: .; j_gene: TRBJ2-5; abundance: few; v_gene: TRBV30; CDR3aa: CAWRRGPKETQYF; CDR3nt: TGTGCCTGGAGACGGGGACCAAAAGAGACCCAGTACTTC
d_gene: .; j_gene: TRBJ2-5; abundance: many; v_gene: TRBV28; CDR3aa: CASSQGHLIAETQYF; CDR3nt: TGTGCCAGCAGCCAGGGACATTTAATAGCAGAGACCCAGTACTTC
d_gene: .; j_gene: TRBJ1-5; abundance: .; v_gene: TRBV6-2/TRBV6-3; CDR3aa: CASSYGRGDQPQHF; CDR3nt: TGTGCCAGCAGTTACGGCAGGGGTGATCAGCCCCAGCATTTT
d_gene: .; j_gene: TRBJ1-4; abundance: many; v_gene: TRBV12-3/TRBV12-4; CDR3aa: CASSLGQGSEKLFF; CDR3nt: TGTGCCAGCAGTTTAGGGCAGGGAAGCGAAAAACTGTTTTTT
d_gene: TRBD2; j_gene: TRBJ2-7; abundance: few; v_gene: TRBV20-1; CDR3aa: CSARAPPGGGYEQYF; CDR3nt: TGCAGTGCTAGAGCCCCCCCTGGGGGGGGCTACGAGCAGTACTTC
d_gene: .; j_gene: TRBJ2-4; abundance: few; v_gene: TRBV15; CDR3aa: CATSTRFGAKNIQYF; CDR3nt: TGTGCCACCAGCACCAGATTCGGAGCCAAAAACATTCAGTACTTC
d_gene: .; j_gene: TRBJ2-2; abundance: many; v_gene: TRBV18; CDR3aa: CASSPETGELFF; CDR3nt: TGTGCCAGCTCACCGGAAACCGGGGAGCTGTTTTTT
d_gene: TRBD2; j_gene: TRBJ2-5; abundance: many; v_gene: TRBV7-7; CDR3aa: CASSAGTSGGVGETQYF; CDR3nt: TGTGCCAGCAGCGCCGGGACTAGCGGGGGGGTGGGAGAGACCCAGTACTTC
d_gene: .; j_gene: TRBJ1-2; abundance: few; v_gene: TRBV29-1; CDR3aa: CSAQRGGGYTF; CDR3nt: TGCAGCGCCCAACGAGGGGGAGGCTACACCTTC
d_gene: .; j_gene: TRBJ2-7; abundance: many; v_gene: TRBV7-2; CDR3aa: CASSYSPIGGREQYF; CDR3nt: TGTGCCAGCAGCTATAGTCCTATAGGGGGGCGCGAGCAGTACTTC
d_gene: .; j_gene: TRBJ1-4; abundance: .; v_gene: TRBV28; CDR3aa: CASSRRGGPNEKLFF; CDR3nt: TGTGCCAGCAGCCGCCGCGGGGGACCTAATGAAAAACTGTTTTTT